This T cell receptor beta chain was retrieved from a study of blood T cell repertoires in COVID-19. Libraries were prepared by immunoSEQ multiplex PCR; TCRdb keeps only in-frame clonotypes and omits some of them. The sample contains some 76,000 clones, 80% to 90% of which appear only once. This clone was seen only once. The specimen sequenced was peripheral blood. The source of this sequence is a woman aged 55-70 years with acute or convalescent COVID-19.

In nucleotides, the CDR3 is TGTGCCAGCAGCCCCCGGGACAGGGTCGGTCAGCCCCAGCATTTT. Its translation is CASSPRDRVGQPQHF. The chain joins TRBV6-2 or TRBV6-3 to TRBJ1-5; 9 positions match TRBD1. CDR1 is MNHEY and CDR2 is SVGEGT in the germline V gene. CDR3 length: 15 amino acids. Unmatched junction bases numbered 9, after V lost 6 bases and J lost 6 bases.